One and the same sample provided the 8 T cell receptor beta chains below, sequenced in a study of regulatory T cells in long-lasting Graves disease. As to time point: persistent/refractory GD, antithyroid drugs over 5 years with positive TRAb. After RNA was extracted from PBMCs, the TCR library was made from it. Arm-PCR of CDR3 regions and iRepertoire HTBI primers were the basis on which TCR beta libraries were built. TCRdb analysed the multiplex PCR reads with MiXCR anew, one entry per CDR3 protein. Of roughly 500,000 distinct CDR3 sequences in the sample, around a fifth were seen once. The sequenced sample was peripheral blood mononuclear cells (PBMCs), obtained when the disease was refractory, from a patient treated with antithyroid drugs. The receptors were sampled from a female donor with Graves disease.

This chain joins TRBV4-2 and TRBJ1-1, with D possibly TRBD1 on 5 matching bases. CDR3 length: 15 amino acids. Germline V CDR1 and CDR2: LGHNA, YNFKEQ. V lost 0 bases and J lost 2, with 10 bases in between. In DNA form, the CDR3 reads TGTGCCAGCAGCCAAGATAGGCAGGGCAACACTGAAGCTTTCTTT. As protein: CASSQDRQGNTEAFF.

The chain uses TRBV29-1 and TRBJ1-2, with 7 nucleotides matching TRBD1. Germline trimming cut 2 bases from V and 5 bases from J; bases unmatched to any gene: 2. CDR1 and CDR2 (germline): SQVTM, ANQGSEA. The length of the CDR3 is 12 residues. Written as DNA, the CDR3 is TGCAGCGTTGAAAACAGGGGTTATGGCTACACCTTC. Translating gives CSVENRGYGYTF.

The V gene is TRBV27, the J gene TRBJ2-5, with 11 bases fitting TRBD1. In germline, CDR1 is MNHEY, CDR2 SMNVEV (reference sequence). This CDR3 comprises 15 residues. V was pared by 5 bases and J by 5 bases, with 7 bases of the junction left unmatched. CDR3 sequence reads: CASSAGQGAWETQYF. DNA for the CDR3: TGTGCCAGCAGTGCTGGACAGGGGGCATGGGAGACCCAGTACTTC.

This clonotype has a handful of counts. V is TRBV6-5 and J is TRBJ1-5; 7 bases are shared with TRBD1. The V gene end was trimmed by 0 bases and the J gene end by 3 bases; junction bases not matched to a gene: 2. In germline, CDR1 is MNHEY, CDR2 SVGAGI. The CDR3 covers 15 residues. The CDR3 spells CASSYSRGANQPQHF. As DNA, the CDR3 is TGTGCCAGCAGTTACTCCAGGGGGGCCAATCAGCCCCAGCATTTT.

This chain connects TRBV7-9 to TRBJ1-2, with 7 positions matching TRBD1. The ends lost 6 bases at V and 3 bases at J; junction bases unmatched: 10. Germline CDR1 is SEHNR and CDR2 is FQNEAQ (reference sequence). The CDR3 runs 15 residues. The CDR3 sequence: CASRLTTGTHYGYTF. The CDR3 DNA reads TGTGCCAGCAGATTGACGACAGGGACCCACTATGGCTACACCTTC.

This clonotype was found many times. The chain joins TRBV6-1 to TRBJ2-7; 9 bases are shared with TRBD1. The CDR3 has 15 residues. The germline V gene has CDR1 MNHNS and CDR2 SASEGT. Germline trimming cut 6 bases from V and 2 bases from J; bases unmatched to any gene: 8. In DNA form, the CDR3 reads TGTGCCAGCAGCAAAGGGGGGACAGGGCCCTACGAGCAGTACTTC. Amino acid sequence: CASSKGGTGPYEQYF.

This clonotype was seen repeatedly, ten times or more. In DNA, the CDR3 is TGTGCCAGCAGTTTACCCCTCGGGACAGCTCAGACCTACGAGCAGTACTTC. Translating gives CASSLPLGTAQTYEQYF. V usage is TRBV28 and J usage is TRBJ2-7; 7 positions agree with TRBD1. Germline CDR1 is MDHEN and CDR2 is SYDVKM. This CDR3 has 17 residues. V lost 2 bases to trimming and J lost 2 bases; unmatched junction nucleotides: 12.

Turning to this clonotype: This may come from a read error, since a much larger clone is one base off. This chain links TRBV20-1 with TRBJ2-7, with TRBD2 matching over 9 bases. Germline V gene lookup returns CDR1 DFQATT and CDR2 SNEGSKA (reference sequence). The CDR3 contains 14 residues. CDR3 region: CAMREGPPSYEQYF. DNA for the CDR3: TGCGCTATGCGGGAGGGCCCCCCCTCGTACGAGCAGTACTTC.